The 10 T cell receptor beta chains presented below share a single source sample, sequenced in a study of beta chain features in type 1 diabetes. Findings and caveats of the study: Among all four CD4+ subsets, Type 1 diabetes patients had TCRB CDR3s that were moderately but significantly shorter.

For these TCRs, the target antigens are not known. Every bit of the isolated RNA underwent reverse transcription, so sequencing read expressed TCRB transcripts. The assay was immunoSEQ multiplex PCR, and TCRdb's table has in-frame clones only and misses some. This sample yields 600,000 or so clones, of which about 14% are seen a single time; 0.035% to 0.045% belongs to the top ten. Specimen: naive CD4+ T cells from blood. The receptors shown here come from a young man with type 1 diabetes.

This clone was seen a handful of times. V and J are TRBV7-9 and TRBJ1-3; D is uncertain. CDR3 length: 12 residues. The germline V and J ends were trimmed by 1 base and 4 bases, with 2 bases remaining between them. CDR1 and CDR2 from the germline V gene are SEHNR and FQNEAQ (reference sequence). The CDR3 DNA follows: TGTGCCAGCAGCTTAGAGGGAAACACCATATATTTT. It translates to CASSLEGNTIYF. Drawing the rest from reference TRBV7-9 and TRBJ1-3, the complete variable domain is DTGVSQNPRHKITKRGQNVTFRCDPISEHNRLYWYRQTLGQGPEFLTYFQNEAQLEKSRLLSDRFSAERPKGSFSTLEIQRTEQGDSAMYLCASSLEGNTIYFGEGSWLTVV.

This clone appeared a few times. The chain employs TRBV7-9 and TRBJ2-2; D is perhaps TRBD2 (6 bases). Trimming cost V 2 bases and J 6 bases, with 19 bases left between them. This CDR3 is built from 17 residues. CDR1 is SEHNR, CDR2 FQNEAQ, per germline (reference sequence). The CDR3 DNA reads as TGTGCCAGCAGCTTAACTCTTAGCGGAGACGGGCCCGGGGAGCTGTTTTTT. Residues: CASSLTLSGDGPGELFF.

The chain combines TRBV30 with TRBJ1-1; 11 bases are shared with TRBD1. Trimming removed 1 base from V and 7 bases from J; junction bases left unmatched: 5. The CDR3 spans 14 residues. Germline loops: CDR1 GTSNPN, CDR2 SVGIG (reference sequence). CDR3 amino acids: CAWSAGTGGFEAFF. For the CDR3, the DNA is TGTGCCTGGAGTGCTGGGACAGGGGGTTTTGAAGCTTTCTTT.

This clone was seen more than once but under ten times. The chain uses TRBV29-1 and TRBJ1-5; a weak D match, TRBD1 (6 bases). Germline loops: CDR1 SQVTM, CDR2 ANQGSEA. The V and J ends lost 7 bases and 4 bases respectively, with 14 bases between them. The CDR3 covers 13 residues. In nucleotides, the CDR3 is TGCAGCGGAGCTACAGGGAGAAATCAGCCCCAGCATTTT. The encoded protein is CSGATGRNQPQHF.

The chain carries TRBV30 and TRBJ2-2; no clear D. The CDR3 sequence is 14 residues long. Germline assignment: CDR1 GTSNPN and CDR2 SVGIG (reference sequence). Trimming cost V 5 bases and J 10 bases, with 20 bases left between them. This CDR3 reads CAWDTDGTVKELFF. DNA for the CDR3: TGTGCCTGGGACACTGACGGAACCGTTAAGGAGCTGTTTTTT.

Here the CDR3 reads CAYRGDSANLANTEAFF. The CDR3 coding sequence is TGTGCCTACCGGGGGGACAGCGCGAATTTGGCGAACACTGAAGCTTTCTTT. This sequence joins TRBV30 and TRBJ1-1; 7 bases align to TRBD1. After removal of 7 bases from V and 1 base from J, the junction contained 18 bases not matched to a gene. This CDR3 comprises 17 residues. Germline V CDR1 and CDR2: GTSNPN, SVGIG (reference sequence). Complete variable domain (other parts from reference TRBV30 and TRBJ1-1): SQTIHQWPATLVQPVGSPLSLECTVEGTSNPNLYWYRQAAGRGLQLLFYSVGIGQISSEVPQNLSASRPQDRQFILSSKKLLLSDSGFYLCAYRGDSANLANTEAFFGQGTRLTVV.

This clone was observed a handful of times. The rearrangement uses TRBV9 and TRBJ2-7; TRBD2 matches at 10 bases. The CDR3 covers 16 residues. CDR1 is SGDLS and CDR2 is YYNGEE in the germline V gene. V was pared by 4 bases and J by 6 bases, with 13 bases of the junction left unmatched. The CDR3 here is CASSSTRAGGPREQYF. The CDR3 DNA reads TGTGCCAGCAGCTCAACCCGAGCGGGGGGGCCTCGCGAGCAGTACTTC.

This clone occurred a few times. The chain links TRBV2 to TRBJ2-7, with unresolved D. V lost 7 bases, J lost 3 bases, and 10 bases lay in between. This CDR3 region has 12 residues. CDR1 is SNHLY, CDR2 FYNNEI, per germline. CDR3: CASTYKDYEQYF. As DNA, the CDR3 is TGTGCCAGCACATACAAAGACTACGAGCAGTACTTC.

In its sample, this clone was seen a few times. Other nucleotide sequences in the sample specify the same CDR3. The gene calls are TRBV10-3 and TRBJ2-3; no clear D gene. CDR1 is ENHRY and CDR2 is SYGVKD in the germline V gene. V lost 3 bases to trimming and J lost 1 base, with 2 bases between them. This CDR3 spans 12 amino acids. CDR3 nucleotides: TGTGCCATCAGTGAAGGCACAGATACGCAGTATTTT. Its translation: CAISEGTDTQYF.

This chain joins TRBV29-1 and TRBJ1-4, with TRBD1 identical over 7 bases. V dropped 6 bases and J dropped 2; count of bases not matched to a gene: 3. Germline V gene sequence: CDR1 SQVTM, CDR2 ANQGSEA. The CDR3 is made up of 13 amino acids. The CDR3 sequence is CSVTGATNEKLFF. The CDR3 bases are TGCAGCGTCACAGGGGCCACTAATGAAAAACTGTTTTTT.